This TCR beta chain was identified in a study of OX40 agonist ivuxolimab in advanced cancers. Study summary: Three patients had partial responses: one hepatocellular carcinoma, two cutaneous melanoma. Study findings and constraints: Clonal expansion from baseline to week 6 occurred in both CD4+ and CD8+ T cells.

Profiling relied on immunoSEQ multiplex PCR, and the TCRdb table lists in-frame clones only, not all of them. The table includes approximately 41,000 clones, about 88% detected once. This clone was seen a single time. Its antigen remains unidentified. From germline, CDR1 is GTSNPN and CDR2 SVGIG (reference sequence). Trimming pared 6 bases from V and 4 bases from J, leaving 15 bases between. CDR3 length equals 14 residues. The material sequenced was CD4+ or CD8+ T cells sorted from blood, taken in a trial of the OX40 agonist ivuxolimab. The sequence was obtained from an adult with an advanced solid tumor such as melanoma, head and neck, liver or kidney cancer. The rearrangement joins TRBV30 to TRBJ2-2; D perhaps matches TRBD2 (5 bases). The chain's CDR3 is CACRPNEGTGELFF. DNA of the CDR3: TGTGCCTGTAGACCGAACGAGGGCACCGGGGAGCTGTTTTTT. Filled out from reference TRBV30 and TRBJ2-2, the complete variable domain reads SQTIHQWPATLVQPVGSPLSLECTVEGTSNPNLYWYRQAAGRGLQLLFYSVGIGQISSEVPQNLSASRPQDRQFILSSKKLLLSDSGFYLCACRPNEGTGELFFGEGSRLTVL.